The rows below give T cell receptor beta chains drawn from one sample of a study of blood T cell repertoires in COVID-19. Clones were read by immunoSEQ multiplex PCR, and TCRdb kept only the in-frame ones, dropping some. This repertoire shows 100,000 or so clones, roughly 76% found once; its top ten account for 8.5% to 9.5%. Sequenced: peripheral blood. These receptors were collected from a woman in her 70s with acute or convalescent COVID-19. The CDR3 runs from the conserved cysteine through the conserved F or W. Fields, in order: clone size, J gene, V gene, D gene, CDR3 DNA, CDR3 protein. D genes are given only for firm matches. The size of a clone is reported for some rows only, either as once, few or many, or as a class for expanded clones.

once,TRBJ1-2,TRBV6-2/TRBV6-3,TRBD1,TGTGCCAGCAGTTACTCGGGGGACAGGGATCGCTACACCTTC,CASSYSGDRDRYTF
.,TRBJ2-6,TRBV4-3,.,TGCGCCAGCAGCGTCAGGGTAACCTCTGGGGCCAACGTCCTGACTTTC,CASSVRVTSGANVLTF
.,TRBJ2-5,TRBV20-1,TRBD1,TGCAGTGCTAGTCCCCGGGACAGAGGGGAGACCCAGTACTTC,CSASPRDRGETQYF
.,TRBJ2-6,TRBV7-2,.,TGTGCCAGCAGCTTAACAGGGAACTCTGGGGCCAACGTCCTGACTTTC,CASSLTGNSGANVLTF
.,TRBJ1-4,TRBV27,.,TGTGCCAGCAGTTTTGGGGGAGGAGCAACTAATGAAAAACTGTTTTTT,CASSFGGGATNEKLFF
.,TRBJ2-3,TRBV9,TRBD2,TGTGCCAGCAGCGTATGGGAGGGGAGCGGGACAGATACGCAGTATTTT,CASSVWEGSGTDTQYF
.,TRBJ1-1,TRBV3-1/TRBV3-2,.,TGTGCCAGCAGCCAGGGACAACGGAACACTGAAGCTTTCTTT,CASSQGQRNTEAFF
.,TRBJ2-7,TRBV28,.,TGTGCCAGCAGTTTACCCTCCTACTACGAGCAGTACTTC,CASSLPSYYEQYF
.,TRBJ2-2,TRBV6-5,.,TGTGCCAGCAGTTACTCCACAGTCGGGAACACCGGGGAGCTGTTTTTT,CASSYSTVGNTGELFF
.,TRBJ2-5,TRBV11-1,.,TGTGCCAGCAGCTTTTTCAGCCAAGAGACCCAGTACTTC,CASSFFSQETQYF
.,TRBJ2-7,TRBV6-6,.,TGTGCCAGCAGTTATGGGGCTAGTCGAGCCTACGAGCAGTACTTC,CASSYGASRAYEQYF
.,TRBJ2-5,TRBV7-9,TRBD1,TGTGCCAGCAGACCGGACAGGGTAGCAGGAGGGTACCAAGAGACCCAGTACTTC,CASRPDRVAGGYQETQYF
.,TRBJ1-3,TRBV6-6,TRBD1,TGTGCCAGCAGTCCCCGGGACAGGGACTCCCCGTCTGGAAACACCATATATTTT,CASSPRDRDSPSGNTIYF
.,TRBJ1-5,TRBV29-1,TRBD1,TGCAGCGTTGGCCAGGACAGGGGACAGCCCCAGCATTTT,CSVGQDRGQPQHF
few,TRBJ1-6,TRBV7-2,.,TGTGCCAGCAGCCTCGCGGGCGGGTATAATTCACCCCTCCACTTT,CASSLAGGYNSPLHF
.,TRBJ2-4,TRBV27,.,TGTGCCAGCAGTACATCAGGGGCGCCCAAAAACATTCAGTACTTC,CASSTSGAPKNIQYF
.,TRBJ2-2,TRBV28,.,TGTGCCAGCAGTCTGACAGCGAACACCGGGGAGCTGTTTTTT,CASSLTANTGELFF
once,TRBJ2-5,TRBV30,.,TGTGCCTGGACGCAGGATGGAAAAGAGACCCAGTACTTC,CAWTQDGKETQYF
.,TRBJ2-5,TRBV9,TRBD1,TGTGCCAGCAGCGTTAGGGGACAGGAACGAGAGACCCAGTACTTC,CASSVRGQERETQYF
.,TRBJ1-1,TRBV5-1,TRBD1,TGCGCCAGCAGCTTGGCCGGGACAGGGGCCGGGATGAACACTGAAGCTTTCTTT,CASSLAGTGAGMNTEAFF
.,TRBJ2-5,TRBV6-4,.,TGTGCCAGCAGTGAGACTGGCTCTGGAGAGACCCAGTACTTC,CASSETGSGETQYF
.,TRBJ1-6,TRBV5-4,.,TGTGCCAGCAGCCCGGAACGGGGCTATAATTCACCCCTCCACTTT,CASSPERGYNSPLHF
.,TRBJ2-1,TRBV19,TRBD1,TGTGCCAGTAGTGACTCCGGGACAGGGTCCAGAGAGCAGTTCTTC,CASSDSGTGSREQFF
.,TRBJ1-2,TRBV30,.,TGTGCCTGGAGACAGGGTCACGGCTACACCTTC,CAWRQGHGYTF
.,TRBJ2-3,TRBV27,TRBD2,TGTGCCAGCAGACCCGGACTAGCGGGGTTCACAGATACGCAGTATTTT,CASRPGLAGFTDTQYF
.,TRBJ1-4,TRBV7-8,TRBD1,TGTGCCAGCAGCTTAGGAGTGAGACAGGGATTTGAAAAACTGTTTTTT,CASSLGVRQGFEKLFF
.,TRBJ2-7,TRBV3-1/TRBV3-2,TRBD2,TGTGCCAGCAGCCCGGGACTAGCGGGATCTCGTCGCTACGAGCAGTACTTC,CASSPGLAGSRRYEQYF
.,TRBJ1-1,TRBV19,TRBD1,TGTGCCAGTAGTATAGGCGGACAGGGCGTGAACACTGAAGCTTTCTTT,CASSIGGQGVNTEAFF
.,TRBJ1-5,TRBV12-1,.,TGTGCCAGCAGCGCCGACAGGGGCCCCCCTAGTAGTCAGCCCCAGCATTTT,CASSADRGPPSSQPQHF